The T cell receptor (beta chain) described here comes from a study of T cells in Graves' hyperthyroidism and ophthalmopathy. General study results and limits: With a median lead of about six months before onset, the model predicted ophthalmopathy.

The CDR3 regions of TCR beta were amplified from RNA transcripts. The HTBI primer set drove a first-round RT-PCR of the TCR CDR3. TCRdb processed the multiplex PCR reads anew with MiXCR; each CDR3 protein has one entry. The sample consists of approximately 400,000 distinct CDR3 sequences, roughly 14% of them appearing once. The CDR3 extends over 14 amino acids. The ends lost 1 base at V and 5 bases at J; junction bases unmatched: 2. Germline CDR1 reads SNHLY; CDR2 reads FYNNEI. This clonotype occurred many times. What it binds is unknown. The chain recombines TRBV2 with TRBJ1-5; 7 bases match TRBD1. What was sequenced was blood. The clonotype comes from a woman aged 18-35 years with Graves' hyperthyroidism. In nucleotides, the CDR3 is TGTGCCAGCAGTGAAGATGACAGGGATCAGCCCCAGCATTTT. It codes for CASSEDDRDQPQHF.